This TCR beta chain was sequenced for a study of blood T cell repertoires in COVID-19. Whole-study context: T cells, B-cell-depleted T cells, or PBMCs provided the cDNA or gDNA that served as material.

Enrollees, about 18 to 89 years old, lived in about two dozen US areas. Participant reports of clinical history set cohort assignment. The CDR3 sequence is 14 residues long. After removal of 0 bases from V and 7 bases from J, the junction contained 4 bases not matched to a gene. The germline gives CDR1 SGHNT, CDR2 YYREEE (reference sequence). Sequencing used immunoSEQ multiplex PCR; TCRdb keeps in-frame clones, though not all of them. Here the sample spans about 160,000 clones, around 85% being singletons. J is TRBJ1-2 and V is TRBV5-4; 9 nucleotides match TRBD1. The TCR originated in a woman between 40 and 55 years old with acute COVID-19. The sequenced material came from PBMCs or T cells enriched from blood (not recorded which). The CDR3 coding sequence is TGTGCCAGCAGCTTGGCTCGGGACAGGGTTGGCTACACCTTC. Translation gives CASSLARDRVGYTF.